The rows below give T cell receptor beta chains drawn from one sample of a study of vaccination and CD4 T cells after COVID-19. TCRdb processed the PCR reads anew with MiXCR; each CDR3 protein has one entry. The top ten clones hold around 25% of a sample with approximately 15,000 distinct CDR3 sequences, roughly 25% of them seen once. These TCRs are of unknown antigen specificity. Sequencing was performed on cultured CD4+ T cells from blood. All receptors come from a human donor with COVID-19. Both conserved end residues are part of each CDR3. The order of the fields is V gene, J gene, D gene, CDR3 protein. A D gene is named only where the DNA matches it firmly.

V gene: TRBV19
J gene: TRBJ1-4
D gene: TRBD1
CDR3 protein: CATKDRGDIGEKLFF

V gene: TRBV7-2
J gene: TRBJ2-1
D gene: TRBD2
CDR3 protein: CASSLESGVEQFF

V gene: TRBV11-2
J gene: TRBJ2-5
D gene: TRBD2
CDR3 protein: CASSLGASGGETQYF

V gene: TRBV6-1
J gene: TRBJ2-7
D gene: TRBD2
CDR3 protein: CASTKGLAVYEQYF

V gene: TRBV27
J gene: TRBJ2-7
D gene: TRBD1
CDR3 protein: CASSPRQGALGEQYF

V gene: TRBV29-1
J gene: TRBJ2-3
D gene: NA
CDR3 protein: CSVDISTDTQYF

V gene: TRBV19
J gene: TRBJ1-3
D gene: TRBD1
CDR3 protein: CASSRPGQGDGNTIYF

V gene: TRBV6-2/TRBV6-3
J gene: TRBJ1-5
D gene: TRBD1
CDR3 protein: CASSQGAGPGQPQHF

V gene: TRBV28
J gene: TRBJ1-3
D gene: NA
CDR3 protein: CASSPPKGTGNTIYF

V gene: TRBV15
J gene: TRBJ2-1
D gene: NA
CDR3 protein: CATSPPVGSRSYNEQFF

V gene: TRBV7-2
J gene: TRBJ1-4
D gene: NA
CDR3 protein: CASSLGQGKGQLFF

V gene: TRBV6-5
J gene: TRBJ2-5
D gene: TRBD2
CDR3 protein: CASSYLRGGAQETQYF

V gene: TRBV7-9
J gene: TRBJ1-3
D gene: NA
CDR3 protein: CASSFTKGPTGNTIYF

V gene: TRBV20-1
J gene: TRBJ1-1
D gene: TRBD1
CDR3 protein: CSATGGAKDTEAFF

V gene: TRBV4-2
J gene: TRBJ1-5
D gene: NA
CDR3 protein: CASSQEGGGDQPQHF

V gene: TRBV6-5
J gene: TRBJ2-7
D gene: NA
CDR3 protein: CASSYGRGREQYF

V gene: TRBV19
J gene: TRBJ1-4
D gene: NA
CDR3 protein: CASSISPRASREKLFF

V gene: TRBV7-2
J gene: TRBJ1-4
D gene: NA
CDR3 protein: CASGTTGRSNEKLFF

V gene: TRBV6-1
J gene: TRBJ1-2
D gene: NA
CDR3 protein: CASIRGGLQTGYTF

V gene: TRBV6-5
J gene: TRBJ2-5
D gene: NA
CDR3 protein: CASSYYTQETQYF

V gene: TRBV5-1
J gene: TRBJ2-3
D gene: TRBD2
CDR3 protein: CASSLVRSGTDTQYF

V gene: TRBV5-5
J gene: TRBJ1-5
D gene: TRBD1
CDR3 protein: CASSLEMGQGNQPQHF

V gene: TRBV11-3
J gene: TRBJ2-7
D gene: TRBD1
CDR3 protein: CASSIGTGNYEQYF

V gene: TRBV20-1
J gene: TRBJ2-3
D gene: NA
CDR3 protein: CSAVGDGENTQYF

V gene: TRBV7-3
J gene: TRBJ2-3
D gene: TRBD1
CDR3 protein: CASSLRGTGSTDTQYF

V gene: TRBV4-3
J gene: TRBJ1-2
D gene: NA
CDR3 protein: CASSQDQEINYGYTF

V gene: TRBV6-1
J gene: TRBJ1-1
D gene: NA
CDR3 protein: CASSPAARNEAFF

V gene: TRBV6-1
J gene: TRBJ1-6
D gene: NA
CDR3 protein: CASTPWVSGNYNSPLHF

V gene: TRBV18
J gene: TRBJ1-1
D gene: NA
CDR3 protein: CASSPRQGSEAFF

V gene: TRBV29-1
J gene: TRBJ2-5
D gene: TRBD2
CDR3 protein: CSVEWGGETQYF

V gene: TRBV14
J gene: TRBJ1-1
D gene: NA
CDR3 protein: CASSHLGRANTEAFF

V gene: TRBV11-3
J gene: TRBJ1-2
D gene: NA
CDR3 protein: CASSYSLRDGYTF

V gene: TRBV11-3
J gene: TRBJ1-2
D gene: TRBD1
CDR3 protein: CASSQQGQGDGYTF

V gene: TRBV4-1
J gene: NA
D gene: TRBD2
CDR3 protein: CASSQANSGLETQYF

V gene: TRBV29-1
J gene: TRBJ1-2
D gene: NA
CDR3 protein: CSVGEVYGYTF

V gene: TRBV6-1
J gene: TRBJ2-3
D gene: NA
CDR3 protein: CASRGDPHTQYF

V gene: TRBV12-5
J gene: TRBJ2-5
D gene: NA
CDR3 protein: CASGSSGQETQYF

V gene: TRBV6-5
J gene: TRBJ2-5
D gene: NA
CDR3 protein: CASSYGGQGKATQYF

V gene: TRBV27
J gene: TRBJ2-1
D gene: NA
CDR3 protein: CASSLPGLGSYNEQFF

V gene: TRBV7-2
J gene: TRBJ2-1
D gene: NA
CDR3 protein: CASSSGLFNEQFF

V gene: TRBV7-8
J gene: TRBJ2-3
D gene: TRBD2
CDR3 protein: CASSSLGGDTQYF

V gene: TRBV29-1
J gene: TRBJ2-5
D gene: NA
CDR3 protein: CSVTLVETQYF

V gene: TRBV19
J gene: TRBJ2-7
D gene: TRBD1
CDR3 protein: CASSIADRVYEQYF

V gene: TRBV28
J gene: TRBJ1-4
D gene: NA
CDR3 protein: CASSLGGSNEKLFF

V gene: TRBV7-2
J gene: TRBJ1-6
D gene: NA
CDR3 protein: CASSENTAGRNSPLHF

V gene: TRBV19
J gene: TRBJ2-1
D gene: TRBD2
CDR3 protein: CASSIVLAVNEQFF

V gene: TRBV7-6
J gene: TRBJ2-2
D gene: NA
CDR3 protein: CASSLGYTGELFF

V gene: TRBV27
J gene: TRBJ2-1
D gene: TRBD2
CDR3 protein: CASSLLGTSGYEQFF

V gene: TRBV14
J gene: TRBJ2-5
D gene: TRBD1
CDR3 protein: CASSQGDRARGETQYF